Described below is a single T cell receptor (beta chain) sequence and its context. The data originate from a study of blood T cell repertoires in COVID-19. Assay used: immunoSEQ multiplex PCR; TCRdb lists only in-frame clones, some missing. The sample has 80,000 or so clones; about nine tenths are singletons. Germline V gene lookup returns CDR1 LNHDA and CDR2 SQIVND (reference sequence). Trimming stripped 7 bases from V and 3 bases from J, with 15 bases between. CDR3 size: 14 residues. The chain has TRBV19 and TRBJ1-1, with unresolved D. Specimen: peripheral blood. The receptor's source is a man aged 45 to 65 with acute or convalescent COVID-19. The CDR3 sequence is CASNIPGLDTEAFF. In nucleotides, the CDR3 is TGTGCCAGTAATATCCCGGGTCTAGACACTGAAGCTTTCTTT.